These 23 T cell receptor beta chains originate from one sample sequenced in a study of regulatory T cells in long-lasting Graves disease (dated by TCRdb to about 2021). The protocol used for the library was multiplex PCR. Sequencing instrument: Illumina HiSeq 4000. CDR3 regions were amplified by Arm-PCR with iRepertoire HTBI primers to construct TCR beta libraries. TCRdb took the public reads, trimmed them with fastp at Q25, ran MiXCR for clone calling and kept in-frame beta chains. Every CDR3 protein is listed once, alongside the most common genes and DNA of its rows. The sample table records about 240,000 distinct CDR3 sequences; around 21% of these occur just once. The ten largest clones capture around 13% of the sample. What the time point label conveys for this sample: newly diagnosed GD, antithyroid drugs for less than 3 months. RNA was extracted from PBMCs in TRIzol for both TCR sequencing and RNA sequencing.

Source: peripheral blood mononuclear cells (PBMCs), taken at new diagnosis, from a patient treated with antithyroid drugs. The receptors shown here come from a female donor with Graves disease.

This clonotype was detected many times. The rearrangement joins TRBV6-1 to TRBJ1-5, with TRBD1 as a possible D gene (6 bases). The germline CDR1 and CDR2 sequences are MNHNS and SASEGT. V shed 8 bases and J shed 5 bases, with 19 bases lying between them. CDR3 size: 15 residues. DNA of the CDR3: TGTGCCAGCGCTCCCGGGACACCATCCGATCAGCCCCAGCATTTT. It codes for CASAPGTPSDQPQHF.

V usage is TRBV10-3 and J usage is TRBJ2-3, with TRBD1 identical over 9 bases. This CDR3 spans 16 amino acids. Germline V gives CDR1 ENHRY, CDR2 SYGVKD. V was clipped by 8 bases and J by 2 bases; unmatched bases: 11. CDR3: CAIAPWTGVDTDTQYF. DNA of the CDR3: TGTGCCATCGCACCTTGGACAGGGGTTGACACAGATACGCAGTATTTT.

This clonotype was counted at least ten times. The V and J genes are TRBV13 and TRBJ2-7; D remains unclear. CDR1 is PRHDT and CDR2 is FYEKMQ in the germline V gene (reference sequence). This CDR3 comprises 14 residues. V lost 5 bases and J 2 bases, leaving 13 bases between the germline ends. CDR3 region: CASSLDTMAYEQYF. The CDR3 DNA sequence: TGTGCCAGCAGCCTCGACACGATGGCCTACGAGCAGTACTTC.

The chain recombines TRBV6-1 with TRBJ2-7, with D hard to call. Germline V CDR1 and CDR2: MNHNS, SASEGT. The CDR3 length is 13 residues. V lost 5 bases to trimming and J lost 2 bases, with 10 bases between them. CDR3 DNA sequence: TGTGCCAGCAGTCCCCGGGCACCCTACGAGCAGTACTTC. Its protein product is CASSPRAPYEQYF.

This clonotype is classed as medium-sized. The CDR3 sequence: CSARDLAGGPGETQYF. The DNA for the CDR3 is TGCAGTGCTAGAGATCTAGCGGGAGGGCCGGGAGAGACCCAGTACTTC. The chain has TRBV20-1 and TRBJ2-5; 12 bases fit TRBD2. The V gene's germline CDR1 is DFQATT and CDR2 SNEGSKA (reference sequence). This CDR3 is built from 16 residues. The V and J ends lost 0 bases and 4 bases, in that order; junction bases with no gene match: 6.

Many counts were recorded for this clonotype. V gene TRBV2 combines with J gene TRBJ2-1; 11 bases are shared with TRBD2. CDR1 SNHLY and CDR2 FYNNEI come from the germline V gene. V was clipped by 4 bases and J by 3 bases; unmatched bases: 5. The CDR3 is made up of 16 amino acids. This CDR3 reads CASSGPGTSGYNEQFF. In nucleotides, the CDR3 is TGTGCCAGCAGTGGCCCGGGGACTAGCGGCTACAATGAGCAGTTCTTC.

The sample holds many counts of this clonotype. This chain joins TRBV3-1 and TRBJ2-5; 7 positions match TRBD2. This CDR3 contains 15 residues. The V gene end was trimmed by 0 bases and the J gene end by 7 bases; junction bases not matched to a gene: 8. The germline CDR1 and CDR2 sequences are LGHDT and YNNKEL (reference sequence). CDR3 sequence (DNA): TGTGCCAGCAGCCAAGACTGGCTAGCGGTCGGGACCCAGTACTTC. It translates to CASSQDWLAVGTQYF.

This clonotype was recorded at least ten times. The rearrangement joins TRBV29-1 to TRBJ2-3; 12 bases fit TRBD2. Germline CDR1 is SQVTM and CDR2 is ANQGSEA. V shed 6 bases, J shed 3 bases, and the junction held 10 bases outside the gene matches. CDR3 length: 16 amino acids. Here the CDR3 DNA reads TGCAGCGTAACAACGAGACTAGCGGGAGAGACAGATACGCAGTATTTT. This encodes CSVTTRLAGETDTQYF.

A remark on this clonotype: With only one base between it and a far larger clone, this is likely a read error. V is TRBV6-9 and J is TRBJ2-1, with TRBD2 matching over 8 bases. With V trimmed by 7 bases and J by 6 bases, 8 bases remained unmatched. Germline loops: CDR1 MNHGY, CDR2 SVAAGI. The CDR3 contains 14 residues. CDR3 nucleotide sequence: TGTGCCAGCAATATAGGAGCGGGGGTCAATGAGCAGTTCTTC. This sequence encodes CASNIGAGVNEQFF.

This clonotype was seen repeatedly, ten times or more. The V call is TRBV5-1, the J call TRBJ1-1; D might be TRBD1 (6 bases). This CDR3 comprises 14 residues. Germline lookup yields CDR1 SGHRS and CDR2 YFSETQ. V was trimmed by 4 bases and J by 5 bases, leaving 15 bases between them. The chain's CDR3 is CASSPWEGGTEAFF. The CDR3, as DNA: TGCGCCAGCAGCCCCTGGGAGGGGGGAACTGAAGCTTTCTTT.

This clonotype was picked up many times. The V gene is TRBV6-2 or TRBV6-3, the J gene TRBJ2-7; maybe TRBD1 (6 bases). With 4 bases removed from V and 3 bases from J, the gap between germline ends came to 16 bases. CDR3 size: 15 residues. Per germline, CDR1 MNHEY and CDR2 SVGEGT. The CDR3 DNA sequence: TGTGCCAGCAGTTCAATTGCAGGGGCCGACTACGAGCAGTACTTC. It encodes CASSSIAGADYEQYF.

The chain carries TRBV30 and TRBJ2-5; TRBD2 agrees at 8 bases. CDR1 GTSNPN and CDR2 SVGIG come from the germline V gene (reference sequence). The length of the CDR3 is 14 residues. V lost 2 bases to trimming and J lost 7 bases; unmatched junction nucleotides: 9. The CDR3 region is CAWSREGPSPTQYF. The CDR3, as DNA: TGTGCCTGGAGTCGGGAGGGCCCAAGCCCGACCCAGTACTTC.

V gene TRBV6-2 or TRBV6-3 combines with J gene TRBJ2-3; D gene unclear. The ends were cut back, 6 bases at V and 3 bases at J, with 10 bases in the middle. CDR1 MNHEY and CDR2 SVGEGT come from the germline V gene. CDR3 length equals 13 residues. CDR3 DNA sequence: TGTGCCAGCAGCCTCTTTGAGACAGATACGCAGTATTTT. As protein: CASSLFETDTQYF.

In its sample, this clonotype was seen many times. The rearrangement joins TRBV20-1 to TRBJ2-7; TRBD1 matches 9 bases. This CDR3 region has 15 residues. The ends lost 0 bases at V and 4 bases at J; junction bases unmatched: 7. Germline CDR1 DFQATT, CDR2 SNEGSKA (reference sequence). CDR3 sequence: CSAREPGQGLYEQYF. For the CDR3, the DNA is TGCAGTGCTAGAGAACCGGGACAGGGACTTTACGAGCAGTACTTC.

The sample holds a few counts of this clonotype. The V call is TRBV5-6, the J call TRBJ1-6; a possible D gene is TRBD1 (6 bases). Per the germline V gene, CDR1 is SGHDT and CDR2 is YYEEEE. The CDR3 sequence is 14 residues long. Deletions cut 4 bases from V and 7 bases from J, with 12 bases between. CDR3 sequence reads: CASSRDIWNSPLHF. For the CDR3, the DNA is TGTGCCAGCAGCCGGGACATCTGGAATTCACCCCTCCACTTT.

The table lists this clonotype with many counts. This chain connects TRBV28 to TRBJ2-7; D perhaps matches TRBD1 (5 bases). This CDR3 contains 13 residues. Germline lookup yields CDR1 MDHEN and CDR2 SYDVKM. V dropped 10 bases and J dropped 6 bases, with 19 bases sitting between them. CDR3 nucleotide sequence: TGTGCCACCTTCCGGACATTTTTTCGCGAGCAGTACTTC. This translates into CATFRTFFREQYF.

This clonotype was detected ten times or more. The CDR3 DNA reads TGTGCCAGCAGTCCCCTGACAGGGGCGACTAATGAAAAACTGTTTTTT. Its protein is CASSPLTGATNEKLFF. The rearrangement links TRBV28 to TRBJ1-4, with TRBD1 matching 8 bases. CDR3 size: 16 residues. CDR1 MDHEN and CDR2 SYDVKM come from the germline V gene. The V segment lost 5 bases and the J segment 2 bases; nucleotides outside the gene matches: 7.

The chain combines TRBV11-1 with TRBJ2-5, with 7 nucleotides matching TRBD1. Near its end, the DNA agrees better with TRBJ2-1, so the J call may be wrong. Germline V gene lookup returns CDR1 SGHAT and CDR2 FQDESV (reference sequence). The CDR3 runs 14 residues. The CDR3 here is CASSSRRRDSEQFF. CDR3 sequence (DNA): TGTGCCAGCAGCTCAAGACGCCGGGACAGTGAGCAGTTCTTC.

This chain links TRBV7-8 with TRBJ1-2; TRBD1 matches 7 bases. The V gene end was trimmed by 5 bases and the J gene end by 8 bases; junction bases not matched to a gene: 11. This CDR3 has 14 amino acids. Germline CDR1 and CDR2: SGHVS and FQNEAQ. CDR3 amino acids: CASSITKTGLGYTF. The CDR3 DNA follows: TGTGCCAGCAGCATAACCAAGACAGGGCTCGGCTACACCTTC.

Concerning this clonotype itself: This sequence is one base from a far larger clone and is likely a read error. The chain combines TRBV27 with TRBJ1-5, with D perhaps TRBD1 (5 bases). Looked up from germline, CDR1 is MNHEY and CDR2 is SMNVEV (reference sequence). The CDR3 runs 15 residues. The ends were cut back, 6 bases at V and 4 bases at J, with 16 bases in the middle. CDR3 amino acids: CASSLGGARNQPQHF. In DNA, the CDR3 is TGTGCCAGCAGCTTAGGAGGGGCGCGGAATCAGCCCCAGCATTTT.

The chain employs TRBV5-1 and TRBJ1-1; D gene ambiguous. Germline assignment: CDR1 SGHRS and CDR2 YFSETQ. V was pared by 0 bases and J by 1 base, with 16 bases between. The CDR3 length is 17 residues. This CDR3 reads CASSLEVVRSPNTEAFF. The DNA for the CDR3 is TGCGCCAGCAGCTTGGAGGTGGTCAGGTCACCGAACACTGAAGCTTTCTTT. Filled out from reference TRBV5-1 and TRBJ1-1, the complete variable domain reads KAGVTQTPRYLIKTRGQQVTLSCSPISGHRSVSWYQQTPGQGLQFLFEYFSETQRNKGNFPGRFSGRQFSNSRSEMNVSTLELGDSALYLCASSLEVVRSPNTEAFFGQGTRLTVV.

This clonotype was counted at least ten times. The rearrangement joins TRBV20-1 to TRBJ2-5; 14 bases line up with TRBD2. With 3 bases clipped from V and 2 bases from J, the junction kept 2 bases outside the gene matches. CDR3 length: 15 residues. Germline V gene sequence: CDR1 DFQATT, CDR2 SNEGSKA (reference sequence). CDR3 in DNA: TGCAGTGCTAGGGGACTAGCGGGGGATCAAGAGACCCAGTACTTC. Its translation is CSARGLAGDQETQYF.

This clonotype was recorded many times. The gene calls are TRBV5-1 and TRBJ1-6; 8 bases line up with TRBD1. With V trimmed by 2 bases and J by 6 bases, 1 base remained unmatched. The CDR3 covers 14 residues. Germline V gives CDR1 SGHRS, CDR2 YFSETQ. As DNA, the CDR3 is TGCGCCAGCAGCTTCGGACAGGGTAATTCACCCCTCCACTTT. It specifies CASSFGQGNSPLHF.